Listed below are T cell receptor beta chains from one sample, sequenced in a study of blood T cell repertoires in COVID-19. Data came from immunoSEQ multiplex PCR; TCRdb stores just in-frame clones and leaves some out. The table has approximately 100,000 clones, roughly nine tenths seen once; the top ten hold approximately 3.1%. Sequences were obtained from peripheral blood. The receptor source for this set is a man aged 45-65 years in a cohort sampled during active COVID-19. The CDR3 runs from the conserved cysteine through the conserved F or W. A D gene is named only where the DNA matches it firmly. For some rows the clone size is stated as once, few or many, or as a class when expanded; others skip it.

clone_size,d_call,j_call,v_call,cdr3_nt,cdr3_aa
.,.,TRBJ1-6,TRBV2,TGTGCCAGCAGACCGGCGGGGGGGCGCGGTTCACCCCTCCACTTT,CASRPAGGRGSPLHF
.,TRBD2,TRBJ2-1,TRBV6-1,TGTGCCAGCAGTGAAGGGCCAGCGGGGACGTACAATGAGCAGTTCTTC,CASSEGPAGTYNEQFF
.,TRBD1,TRBJ1-5,TRBV6-6,TGTGCCAGCAGGACAGGGCTTAGCCAGCCCCAGCATTTT,CASRTGLSQPQHF
.,TRBD2,TRBJ2-3,TRBV5-4,TGTGCCGCTGCCGGGGGGGCAAGCACAGATACGCAGTATTTT,CAAAGGASTDTQYF
.,.,TRBJ1-6,TRBV23-1,TGCGCCAGCAGTCAATCCCCAGGGGATTCACCCCTCCACTTT,CASSQSPGDSPLHF
.,.,TRBJ2-1,TRBV2,TGTGCCAGCAGTGACAGGCGGGGCTCCTACAATGAGCAGTTCTTC,CASSDRRGSYNEQFF
.,TRBD1,TRBJ1-1,TRBV2,TGTGCCAGCAGTGTTTCCTCGGGACAGGGAGGTGAAGCTTTCTTT,CASSVSSGQGGEAFF
.,TRBD1,TRBJ1-1,TRBV7-2,TGTGCCAGCGGCCGGGACAGGAACACTGAAGCTTTCTTT,CASGRDRNTEAFF
.,.,TRBJ2-1,TRBV10-2,TGCGCCAGCAGTCCCAGACAGATAGGGAACAATGAGCAGTTCTTC,CASSPRQIGNNEQFF
.,.,TRBJ2-1,TRBV3-1/TRBV3-2,TGTGCCAGCAGCCAAGTCCTCGACAGCTCCTACAATGAGCAGTTCTTC,CASSQVLDSSYNEQFF
once,TRBD2,TRBJ2-5,TRBV10-1,TGCGCCAGCAACCCACTAGCGGGGGGGCCAGCGGGTGAGACCCAGTACTTC,CASNPLAGGPAGETQYF
.,.,TRBJ2-5,TRBV5-4,TGTGCCAGCAGCTCCGGCTGGGGGCAGGAGACCCAGTACTTC,CASSSGWGQETQYF
few,.,TRBJ1-5,TRBV6-1,TGTGCCAGCAGTGAAGGAGGCACGGGACAAGGACAGCATTTT,CASSEGGTGQGQHF
.,.,TRBJ2-1,TRBV4-3,TGCGCCAGCAGCCAAGATCGAGGGCGCGGGCAGTTCTTC,CASSQDRGRGQFF
.,.,TRBJ1-2,TRBV5-4,TGTGCCAGCAGCTTGGAGCCAGGGGAGTATGGCTACACCTTC,CASSLEPGEYGYTF
few,.,TRBJ1-2,TRBV18,TGTGCCAGCTCACCAGAGAGAGACTATGGCTACACCTTC,CASSPERDYGYTF
.,TRBD1,TRBJ1-5,TRBV7-2,TGTGCCAGCAGCTTCGGACAGGGTAGCCAGCCCCAGCATTTT,CASSFGQGSQPQHF
.,.,TRBJ2-3,TRBV19,TGTGCCAGTAGTATTTTCGGGACTTCAACAGATACGCAGTATTTT,CASSIFGTSTDTQYF
.,.,TRBJ1-5,TRBV19,TGTGCCAGTAGTAAAGCGGGGAATCAGCCCCAGCATTTT,CASSKAGNQPQHF
.,TRBD1,TRBJ2-3,TRBV5-4,TGTGCCAGCAGCCGGGACAGCGGATCATATACGCAGTATTTT,CASSRDSGSYTQYF
.,TRBD1,TRBJ2-2,TRBV24-1,TGTGCCACCAGGCAGACAGGGGACACCGGGGAGCTGTTTTTT,CATRQTGDTGELFF
once,.,TRBJ2-5,TRBV28,TGTGCCAGCAGTCTGGCGGGGAGGCAAGAGACCCAGTACTTC,CASSLAGRQETQYF
.,TRBD2,TRBJ2-5,TRBV3-1/TRBV3-2,TGTGCCAGCAGTCTACTAGCGGGGGCGTACCAAGAGACCCAGTACTTC,CASSLLAGAYQETQYF
.,.,TRBJ1-6,TRBV19,TGTGCCAGTTGCGGGACGGACAATTCACCCCTCCACTTT,CASCGTDNSPLHF
.,TRBD1,TRBJ1-6,TRBV3-1/TRBV3-2,TGTGCCAGCAGGGAGACCGGGACAGGGGTTTCACCCCTCCACTTT,CASRETGTGVSPLHF
.,.,TRBJ1-5,TRBV6-1,TGTGCCAGCAGTGCCCGGGGTCAGGGGAGCAATCAGCCCCAGCATTTT,CASSARGQGSNQPQHF
.,TRBD2,TRBJ2-5,TRBV24-1,TGTGCCACCAGTGATTTACGGGGGGGAGGCAGGCCCGGCGGTGAGACCCAGTACTTC,CATSDLRGGGRPGGETQYF
.,.,TRBJ2-1,TRBV7-2,TGTGCCAGCAGCCGTAGCAATGAGCAGTTCTTC,CASSRSNEQFF
.,TRBD1,TRBJ1-3,TRBV5-6,TGTGCCAGCAGCCCTTACAGGGGGCTGGGTGTTGGAAACACCATATATTTT,CASSPYRGLGVGNTIYF
few,.,TRBJ2-1,TRBV13,TGTGCCAGCACCCCCACCCAGGGGTTCAATGAGCAGTTCTTC,CASTPTQGFNEQFF
.,.,TRBJ2-1,TRBV5-1,TGCGCCAGCAGCTTGTTTAGCAATAGTGAGCAGTTCTTC,CASSLFSNSEQFF
.,.,TRBJ2-2,TRBV28,TGTGCCAGCAGAAGGACAGCCAATATGAACACCGGGGAGCTGTTTTTT,CASRRTANMNTGELFF
.,.,TRBJ1-2,TRBV7-9,TGTGCCAGCAGCCCCCCGGGGGGCCCGATCTATGGCTACACCTTC,CASSPPGGPIYGYTF
.,.,TRBJ2-5,TRBV19,TGTGCCAGTAGTATAGGGCAAGTCCAAGAGACCCAGTACTTC,CASSIGQVQETQYF
.,TRBD1,TRBJ1-6,TRBV19,TGTGCCAGTAGTACTACAGGGGTTTCACCCCTCCACTTT,CASSTTGVSPLHF
.,TRBD2,TRBJ2-7,TRBV29-1,TGCAGCGTTGGGTCTAGCGGTGGGTACGAGCAGTACTTC,CSVGSSGGYEQYF
.,.,TRBJ1-2,TRBV3-1/TRBV3-2,TGTGCCAGCAGCCGCAGGGGACCGGTGGACCCTGGGGTTGGGTACACCTTC,CASSRRGPVDPGVGYTF
.,.,TRBJ2-1,TRBV9,TGTGCCAGCACAGGAAATGAGCAGTTCTTC,CASTGNEQFF
.,.,TRBJ1-5,TRBV27,TGTGCCAGCAGAGTCCACGGGAATCAGCCCCAGCATTTT,CASRVHGNQPQHF
.,.,TRBJ1-6,TRBV5-1,TGCGCCAGCAGCTTGGCTCCGGGATTTTATTCACCCCTCCACTTT,CASSLAPGFYSPLHF
once,TRBD1,TRBJ1-4,TRBV7-8,TGTGCCAGCAGCTCAGGACAGGGGGGAAATGAAAAACTGTTTTTT,CASSSGQGGNEKLFF
.,.,TRBJ2-5,TRBV5-5,TGTGCCAGCAGCTTTGAGTTCCAAGAGACCCAGTACTTC,CASSFEFQETQYF
.,.,TRBJ1-1,TRBV10-3,TGTGCCACCTGGACCTCTGGAGGGACTGAAGCTTTCTTT,CATWTSGGTEAFF
.,.,TRBJ1-4,TRBV6-5,TGTGCCAGCAGACTTCAGGGTGTGAATGAAAAACTGTTTTTT,CASRLQGVNEKLFF
.,.,TRBJ1-4,TRBV5-6,TGTGCCAGCAGCTTGGGCCACGCAGGGTCAGGCAATCAAAAACTGTTTTTT,CASSLGHAGSGNQKLFF
.,TRBD2,TRBJ2-1,TRBV6-2/TRBV6-3,TGTGCCAGCAGTTACTCGAGTAGCGGGGTCTACAATGAGCAGTTCTTC,CASSYSSSGVYNEQFF